The sequence of this T cell receptor (beta chain) was determined in a study of TIL therapy for anti-PD-1-resistant metastatic lung cancer. Overall study: Tumors had a median PD-L1 proportion score of 5% to 6.5%. A few tumors were EGFR-mutant and two were ALK-rearranged.

As to time point: pre-treatment sample, taken before nivolumab and TIL therapy. Most excised metastases sampled were pleural nodules or supraclavicular lymph nodes. Patients then received nivolumab; progressors got lymphodepletion, TIL and IL-2. V was shortened by 10 bases and J by 0 bases, with 4 bases between the two germline ends. CDR1 and CDR2 (germline): MNHNS, SASEGT. The CDR3 is 12 amino acids. The libraries were made with immunoSEQ v3. Libraries were sequenced to around 2 million read pairs (survey) or roughly 5-6.5 million (deep). Assay: immunoSEQ multiplex PCR; the TCRdb copy retains only in-frame clones and omits some. The table has tens of thousands of clones, 71% seen once.

The chain carries TRBV6-1 and TRBJ2-6; D is unresolved. This clonotype was obtained from a person aged 25 to 79 with non-small cell lung cancer. The sequenced sample was tumor tissue, obtained at baseline. CDR3 sequence: CAIDSGANVLTF. CDR3 nucleotide sequence: TGTGCCATCGACTCTGGGGCCAACGTCCTGACTTTC.